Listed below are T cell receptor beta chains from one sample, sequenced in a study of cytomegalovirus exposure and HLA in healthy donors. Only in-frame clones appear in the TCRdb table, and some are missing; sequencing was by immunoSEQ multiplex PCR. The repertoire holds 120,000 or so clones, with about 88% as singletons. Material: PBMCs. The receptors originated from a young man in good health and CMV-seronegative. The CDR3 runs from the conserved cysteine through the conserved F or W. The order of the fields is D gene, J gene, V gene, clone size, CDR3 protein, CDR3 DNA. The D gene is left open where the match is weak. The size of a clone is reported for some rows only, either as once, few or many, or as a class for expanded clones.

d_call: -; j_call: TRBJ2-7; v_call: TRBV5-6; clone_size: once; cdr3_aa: CASSQPGLALSYEQYF; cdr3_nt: TGTGCCAGCAGCCAACCAGGATTAGCGCTGTCCTACGAGCAGTACTTC
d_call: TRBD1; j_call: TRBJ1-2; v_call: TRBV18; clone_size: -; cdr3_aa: CASSPPGTGSSRGYTF; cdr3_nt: TGTGCCAGCTCACCCCCCGGGACAGGGTCCTCTCGGGGCTACACCTTC
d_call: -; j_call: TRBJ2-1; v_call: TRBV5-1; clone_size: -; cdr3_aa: CASSLEGGEGHEQFF; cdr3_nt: TGCGCCAGCAGCTTGGAGGGAGGAGAGGGGCATGAGCAGTTCTTC
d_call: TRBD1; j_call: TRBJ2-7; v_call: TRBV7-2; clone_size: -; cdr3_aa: CASSYGTGTYEQYF; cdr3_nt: TGTGCCAGCAGCTACGGGACAGGCACCTACGAGCAGTACTTC
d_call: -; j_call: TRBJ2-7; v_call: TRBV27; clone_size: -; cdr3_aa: CASSLNSGYEQYF; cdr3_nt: TGTGCCAGCAGTTTAAATAGCGGCTACGAGCAGTACTTC
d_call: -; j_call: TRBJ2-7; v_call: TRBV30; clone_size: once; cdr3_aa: CAWSSSSYEQYF; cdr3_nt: TGTGCCTGGAGTTCCTCTAGCTACGAGCAGTACTTC
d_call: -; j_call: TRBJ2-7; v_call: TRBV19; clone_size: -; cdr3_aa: CASSMGVSYEQYF; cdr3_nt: TGTGCCAGTAGTATGGGCGTCTCCTACGAGCAGTACTTC
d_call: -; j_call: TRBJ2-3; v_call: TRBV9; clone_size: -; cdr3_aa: CASSASDTQYF; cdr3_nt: TGTGCCAGCAGCGCGTCAGATACGCAGTATTTT
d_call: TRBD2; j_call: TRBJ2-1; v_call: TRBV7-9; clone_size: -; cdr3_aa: CASSRTSGSFNEQFF; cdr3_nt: TGTGCCAGCAGCCGAACTAGCGGGAGTTTTAATGAGCAGTTCTTC
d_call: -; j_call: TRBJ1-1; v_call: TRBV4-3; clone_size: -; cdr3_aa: CASSQNRVVTEAFF; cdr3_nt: TGCGCCAGCAGCCAGAACAGGGTCGTCACTGAAGCTTTCTTT
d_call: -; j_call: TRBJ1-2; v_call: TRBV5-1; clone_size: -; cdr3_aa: CASTSAGYGYTF; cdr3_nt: TGCGCCAGCACCTCCGCAGGGTATGGCTACACCTTC
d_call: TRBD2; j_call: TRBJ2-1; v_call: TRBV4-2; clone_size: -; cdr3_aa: CASSQARGGMAEQFF; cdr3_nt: TGTGCCAGCAGCCAAGCCCGGGGAGGGATGGCTGAGCAGTTCTTC
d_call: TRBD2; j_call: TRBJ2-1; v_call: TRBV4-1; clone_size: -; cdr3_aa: CASSQEGLAGGPGSGEQFF; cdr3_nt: TGCGCCAGCAGCCAAGAGGGACTAGCGGGAGGGCCGGGTTCAGGTGAGCAGTTCTTC
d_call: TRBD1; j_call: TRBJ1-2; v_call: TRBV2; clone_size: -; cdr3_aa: CALSGAGGFSYGYTF; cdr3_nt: TGTGCCCTAAGTGGGGCAGGGGGCTTTTCCTATGGCTACACCTTC
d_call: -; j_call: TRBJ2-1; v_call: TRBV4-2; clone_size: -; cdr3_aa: CASSHPGLNHNEQFF; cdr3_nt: TGTGCCAGCAGCCACCCGGGACTGAACCACAATGAGCAGTTCTTC
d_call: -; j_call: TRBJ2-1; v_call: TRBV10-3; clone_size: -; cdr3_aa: CAISESVNEQFF; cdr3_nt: TGTGCCATCAGTGAGTCCGTCAATGAGCAGTTCTTC
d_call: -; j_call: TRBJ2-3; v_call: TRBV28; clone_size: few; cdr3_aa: CASSFQRLELSADTQYF; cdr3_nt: TGTGCCAGCAGTTTTCAAAGACTGGAGCTCTCCGCAGATACGCAGTATTTT
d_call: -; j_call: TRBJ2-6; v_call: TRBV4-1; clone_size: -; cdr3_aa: CASSQQGGLSGANVLTF; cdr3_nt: TGCGCCAGCAGCCAACAGGGGGGCCTCTCTGGGGCCAACGTCCTGACTTTC
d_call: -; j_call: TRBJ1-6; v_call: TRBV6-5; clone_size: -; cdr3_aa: CAGGRQRNSPLHF; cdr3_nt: TGTGCCGGGGGGAGACAGCGGAATTCACCCCTCCACTTT
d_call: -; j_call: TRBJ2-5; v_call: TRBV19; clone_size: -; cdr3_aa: CASSTFWDTEETQYF; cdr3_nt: TGTGCCAGTAGTACCTTTTGGGACACCGAAGAGACCCAGTACTTC
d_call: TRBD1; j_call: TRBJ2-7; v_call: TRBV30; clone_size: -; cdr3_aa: CAWSRQGAYQQYF; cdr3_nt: TGTGCCTGGTCTAGACAGGGGGCCTACCAGCAGTACTTC
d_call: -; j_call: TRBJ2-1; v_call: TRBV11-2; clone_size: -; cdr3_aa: CASSLGGLTEAGWFF; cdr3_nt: TGTGCCAGCAGCCTCGGAGGCCTCACGGAGGCGGGATGGTTCTTC
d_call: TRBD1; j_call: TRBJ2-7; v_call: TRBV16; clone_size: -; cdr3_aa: CASSQSGTGIGEQYF; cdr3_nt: TGTGCCAGCAGCCAATCCGGGACAGGGATCGGCGAGCAGTACTTC
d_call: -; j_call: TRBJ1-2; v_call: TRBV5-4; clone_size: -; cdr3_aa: CASGPGAIGGYGYTF; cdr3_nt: TGTGCCAGCGGACCTGGGGCAATCGGGGGCTATGGCTACACCTTC
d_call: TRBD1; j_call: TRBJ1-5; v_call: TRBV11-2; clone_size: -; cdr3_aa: CASSLLDRVGRQPQHF; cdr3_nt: TGTGCCAGCAGCTTATTAGACAGGGTAGGGCGGCAGCCCCAGCATTTT
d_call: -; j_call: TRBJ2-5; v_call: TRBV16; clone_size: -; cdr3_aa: CASSSTGPQETQYF; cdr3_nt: TGTGCCAGCAGCTCGACAGGCCCCCAAGAGACCCAGTACTTC
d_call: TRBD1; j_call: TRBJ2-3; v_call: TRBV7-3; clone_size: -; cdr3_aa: CASSPRDSSTDTQYF; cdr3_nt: TGTGCCAGCAGCCCGAGGGACAGTTCCACAGATACGCAGTATTTT
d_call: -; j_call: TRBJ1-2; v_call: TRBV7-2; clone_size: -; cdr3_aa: CASSSRGTGGYTF; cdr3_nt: TGTGCCAGCAGCTCGCGCGGCACGGGGGGCTACACCTTC
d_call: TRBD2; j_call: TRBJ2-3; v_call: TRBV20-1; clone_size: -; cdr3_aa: CSAVAGDTQYF; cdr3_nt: TGCAGTGCGGTAGCGGGAGATACGCAGTATTTT
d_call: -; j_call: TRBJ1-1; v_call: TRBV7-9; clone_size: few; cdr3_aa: CASSLRTTGAFF; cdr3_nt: TGTGCCAGCAGTTTAAGGACTACGGGAGCTTTCTTT
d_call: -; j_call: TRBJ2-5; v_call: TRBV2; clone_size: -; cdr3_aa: CASKDLGEIQYF; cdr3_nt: TGTGCCAGCAAGGACCTCGGGGAGATCCAGTACTTC
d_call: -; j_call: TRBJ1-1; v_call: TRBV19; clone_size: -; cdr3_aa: CASFSSTAGLRNTEAFF; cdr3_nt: TGTGCCAGTTTTTCATCGACAGCAGGTCTAAGGAACACTGAAGCTTTCTTT
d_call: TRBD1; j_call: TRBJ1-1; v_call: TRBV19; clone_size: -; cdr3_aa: CASKQGANTEAFF; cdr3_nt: TGTGCCAGCAAACAGGGGGCGAACACTGAAGCTTTCTTT
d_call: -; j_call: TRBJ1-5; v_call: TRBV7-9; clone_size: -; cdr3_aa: CASSAGRDQPQHF; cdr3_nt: TGTGCCAGCAGCGCAGGGCGAGATCAGCCCCAGCATTTT
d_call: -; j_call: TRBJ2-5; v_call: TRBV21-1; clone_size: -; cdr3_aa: CASSKRGTQETQYF; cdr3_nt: TGTGCCAGCAGCAAACGGGGAACTCAAGAGACCCAGTACTTC